This T cell receptor (beta chain) was sequenced for a study of blood T cells in healthy people across ages. Notes on the study in general: Per million T cells, TCR beta diversity dropped about linearly as age rose.

A second PCR of 7 to 11 cycles used a sample-barcoded 5' primer and a J-beta primer mix. TCRdb independently ran MiXCR on the 5' RACE reads; one entry per CDR3 protein. Among 700,000 to 900,000 distinct CDR3 sequences listed, roughly 24% were seen once. The table lists this clonotype with a few counts. Its specificity is unknown. CDR1 is MNHNY and CDR2 is SVGAGI in the germline V gene (reference sequence). This CDR3 is built from 15 residues. V lost 5 bases, J lost 3 bases, and 16 bases lay in between. This same sample was also taken into another study, of T cells of mothers and their children. According to that study: The yield was over 9.5 million TCR beta CDR3 reads from each mother and a few million from each child.

This clonotype was sampled from a boy aged 5-17 years in good health. The chain combines TRBV6-6 with TRBJ1-2; D perhaps matches TRBD1 (6 bases). The sequencing input was blood. This chain's CDR3 is CASSHLQGLDYGYTF. The CDR3 nucleotides are TGTGCCAGCAGTCACCTACAGGGTCTCGACTATGGCTACACCTTC.